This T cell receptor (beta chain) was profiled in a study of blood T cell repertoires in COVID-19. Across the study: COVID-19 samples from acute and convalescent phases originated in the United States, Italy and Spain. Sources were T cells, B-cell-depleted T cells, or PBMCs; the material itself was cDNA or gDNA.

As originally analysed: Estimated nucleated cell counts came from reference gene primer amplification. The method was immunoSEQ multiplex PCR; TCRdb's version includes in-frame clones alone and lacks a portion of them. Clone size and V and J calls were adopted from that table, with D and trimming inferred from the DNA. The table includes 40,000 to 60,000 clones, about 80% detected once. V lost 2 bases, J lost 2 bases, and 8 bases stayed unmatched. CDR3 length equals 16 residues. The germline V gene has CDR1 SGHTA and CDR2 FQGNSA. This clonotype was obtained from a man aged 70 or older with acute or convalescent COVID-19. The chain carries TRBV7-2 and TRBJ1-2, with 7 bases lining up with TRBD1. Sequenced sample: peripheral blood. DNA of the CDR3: TGTGCCAGCAGCTTAACACCAGGGGGTGTAAACTATGGCTACACCTTC. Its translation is CASSLTPGGVNYGYTF.